This T cell receptor (beta chain) is drawn from a study of T cells in tuberculosis. Germline CDR1 reads LNHDA; CDR2 reads SQIVND (reference sequence). The germline V and J ends were trimmed by 3 bases and 0 bases, with 20 bases remaining between them. The length of the CDR3 is 18 residues. The method was immunoSEQ multiplex PCR; TCRdb's version includes in-frame clones alone and lacks a portion of them. The sample includes about 34,000 clones, approximately 91% of them seen just once. The V and J genes are TRBV19 and TRBJ1-2; D possibly corresponds to TRBD1 (6 bases). The receptor comes from a donor between 10 and 35 years old with latent tuberculosis or without tuberculosis infection. Material for sequencing was PBMCs. CDR3 in DNA: TGTGCCAGTAGTATTAGTTTGACAGGTGCGGTAGCTAACTATGGCTACACCTTC. Translation gives CASSISLTGAVANYGYTF. Together with reference TRBV19 and TRBJ1-2, the CDR3 gives the full variable domain: DGGITQSPKYLFRKEGQNVTLSCEQNLNHDAMYWYRQDPGQGLRLIYYSQIVNDFQKGDIAEGYSVSREKKESFPLTVTSAQKNPTAFYLCASSISLTGAVANYGYTFGSGTRLTVV.